A single T cell receptor beta chain is shown here with its context. Its antigen remains unidentified. No quality values exist for individual bases; no much larger clone is one base distant. The data derive from a study of shared T cell receptors in the human thymus (dated by TCRdb to the early 2020s). Study-wide context: The study examined how self-reactive, shared T-cell receptor alpha chains are generated in the human thymus.

The cysteine opens and the phenylalanine closes a CDR3 of 15 amino acids. Of the read, only the CDR3 DNA is kept; its 45 bases are in frame from base 1. CDR1 SGHRS and CDR2 YFSETQ were looked up in the germline V gene. V loses 0 bases, J loses 5 bases, and the germline ends lie 11 bases apart. Library preparation used the immunoSEQ multiplex PCR assay. Entries here come from immuneACCESS through TCRdb and include only in-frame sequences with V and J called. Some clones fail to appear in such tables; in the studies checked, an unresolved V gene covers under half of the shortfall, and the cause of the remainder is unknown. The sample table contains some 660,000 clones; only one count was recorded for about 89% of them. The ten largest account for 0.0094% of the sample. This sample was shared with a second study, whose subject was human thymus T cells. The other study reports the following: In Finland, the donors were immunologically healthy infants who were having open corrective cardiac surgery for congenital heart defects. Thymus tissue was collected as surgical resects that were removed during corrective cardiac surgery. Both the thymic and the peripheral blood repertoires appeared to show biased V and J gene segment usage. The related research found that thymic TCR repertoires overlapped highly between unrelated individuals. The study used roughly 8 infant thymus samples plus four related peripheral blood samples to characterize TCR alpha and beta repertoires. The cohort included over five male and two female infants, with donor ages spanning 7 to 244 days. Thymocytes were released mechanically from tissue and stored at -70 °C as pellets of about 9-32 million cells. Genomic DNA was extracted from frozen cell pellets with a QIAsymphony instrument. TCRB and TCRAD loci were amplified from a standardized quantity of quality-controlled genomic DNA using the immunoSEQ multiplex PCR assay. The V(D)J region was spanned by amplicons of a length sufficient to cover the CDR3 and to identify V and J genes. The commercial immunoSEQ service was used to sequence amplicons on an Illumina platform. Corrections for primer bias and sequencing errors followed previously described methods, while TCRAD and TCRB definitions were based on the IMGT database. The repertoires were analysed using immunoSEQ Analyzer 3.0 and VDJTools for basic statistics, V/J segment usage, diversity estimates, rarefaction and pairwise overlap. Diversity was estimated using the Chao1, ChaoE, Efron-Thisted, Shannon and inverse Simpson indices, and was also estimated on datasets down-sampled to the size of the smallest sample. For repertoire overlap, CDR3 nucleotide sequence, V gene and J gene had to match strictly, and clustering was done by Jaccard-based multidimensional scaling. Thymus samples yielded on average approximately 840,000 unique TCRB clonotypes, compared with about 80,000 from blood samples.

The chain is made from TRBV5-1 and TRBJ2-2; 6 matching bases give a weak D call of TRBD1. This clonotype was sampled from a boy younger than two with a congenital heart defect. Donor details come from another sample of the same person, matched by shared clones. Sequencing was performed on thymocytes. The nucleotides are TGCGCCAGCAGCTTGGACTCCAGGGGTACCGGGGAGCTGTTTTTT. This encodes CASSLDSRGTGELFF.